This T cell receptor (beta chain) was sequenced in a study of blood T cell repertoires in COVID-19. The sample holds a few counts of this clone. Trimming removed 3 bases from V and 6 bases from J, with 8 bases in between. The CDR3 loop spans 12 amino acids. Original analysis: Reference gene primer amplification yielded estimated nucleated cell counts. Using immunoSEQ multiplex PCR, the repertoire was profiled, and TCRdb retains in-frame clones only, with some absent. For V, J and clone size, that table is used; D and trimming come from the DNA. The data show around 370,000 clones, 88% seen once. The chain has TRBV12-3 or TRBV12-4 and TRBJ1-2; D gene ambiguous. The sequencing sample was made of PBMCs or T cells enriched from blood (not recorded which). This TCR was recovered from a woman between 18 and 30 years old who had recovered from COVID-19. In DNA form, the CDR3 reads TGTGCCAGCAGTTTTTGGGCAGATGGCTACACCTTC. This codes for CASSFWADGYTF.